The 26 T cell receptor beta chains below were found in one sample sequenced in a study of OX40 agonist ivuxolimab in advanced cancers. The repertoire was sequenced with immunoSEQ multiplex PCR; TCRdb's copy has only in-frame clones and lacks some. The data hold over 60,000 clones, with 80% to 90% observed a single time. This specimen consisted of CD4+ or CD8+ T cells sorted from blood, obtained in a trial of the OX40 agonist ivuxolimab. The receptor source for this set is an adult with an advanced solid tumor such as melanoma, head and neck, liver or kidney cancer.

CDR3 in amino acids: CASSPQLRDGGDYTF. The CDR3 nucleotides are TGTGCCAGCAGCCCCCAGTTGAGGGACGGGGGTGACTACACCTTC. The V call is TRBV9, the J call TRBJ1-2; possible D gene TRBD1, 5 bases. V was trimmed by 4 bases and J by 10 bases, leaving 23 bases between them. Germline CDR1 is SGDLS and CDR2 is YYNGEE. The CDR3 is made up of 15 amino acids. The entire variable domain, with the rest obtained from reference TRBV9 and TRBJ1-2, is as follows: DSGVTQTPKHLITATGQRVTLRCSPRSGDLSVYWYQQSLDQGLQFLIQYYNGEERAKGNILERFSAQQFPDLHSELNLSSLELGDSALYFCASSPQLRDGGDYTFGSGTRLTVV.

This clone was observed a handful of times. The chain recombines TRBV5-1 with TRBJ1-1; possibly TRBD1 for D (5 bases). The CDR3 has 11 residues. The ends were cut back, 0 bases at V and 8 bases at J, with 5 bases in the middle. The germline CDR1 and CDR2 sequences are SGHRS and YFSETQ. The CDR3 DNA reads TGCGCCAGCAGCTTGGAGGGGGAAGCTTTCTTT. It encodes CASSLEGEAFF.

The rearrangement joins TRBV7-8 to TRBJ2-7; a weak D match, TRBD2 (5 bases). Germline loops: CDR1 SGHVS, CDR2 FQNEAQ. CDR3 length: 14 residues. V lost 2 bases and J lost 4, with 12 bases in between. The CDR3 reads CASSLNRERYEQYF. For the CDR3, the DNA is TGTGCCAGCAGCTTAAATAGGGAGCGGTACGAGCAGTACTTC.

The chain recombines TRBV5-1 with TRBJ2-1, with D tentatively TRBD2 (6 bases). Trimming removed 0 bases from V and 0 bases from J, with 10 bases in between. Germline V gene data show CDR1 as SGHRS and CDR2 as YFSETQ. The CDR3 sequence is 16 residues long. This CDR3 is CASSLGAGSSYNEQFF. The CDR3 nucleotides are TGCGCCAGCAGCTTGGGTGCGGGGAGCTCCTACAATGAGCAGTTCTTC. The whole variable domain, remainder taken from reference TRBV5-1 and TRBJ2-1, is KAGVTQTPRYLIKTRGQQVTLSCSPISGHRSVSWYQQTPGQGLQFLFEYFSETQRNKGNFPGRFSGRQFSNSRSEMNVSTLELGDSALYLCASSLGAGSSYNEQFFGPGTRLTVL.

This chain connects TRBV11-3 to TRBJ2-3, with 7 bases lining up with TRBD2. This CDR3 comprises 15 residues. V was clipped by 5 bases and J by 6 bases; unmatched bases: 11. Germline lookup yields CDR1 SGHNT and CDR2 YENEEA. CDR3 nucleotides: TGTGCCAGCAGCCCCCCCGGGACTACCATTGATACGCAGTATTTT. Translated, it gives CASSPPGTTIDTQYF.

V usage is TRBV6-5 and J usage is TRBJ1-2; possibly TRBD1 for D (6 bases). Trimming took 6 bases from V and 4 from J, leaving 12 bases between them. This CDR3 contains 13 residues. The germline V gene encodes CDR1 MNHEY and CDR2 SVGAGI. This CDR3 reads CASSPTGPYGYTF. In DNA, the CDR3 is TGTGCCAGCAGCCCGACAGGCCCCTATGGCTACACCTTC.

The chain recombines TRBV11-3 with TRBJ2-7, with 9 bases aligning to TRBD2. CDR3 length equals 13 residues. Germline V gene sequence: CDR1 SGHNT, CDR2 YENEEA. J was trimmed by 4 bases and V by 5 bases; bases with no gene match: 3. The CDR3 spells CASSPGLAYEQYF. CDR3 bases: TGTGCCAGCAGCCCCGGACTAGCGTACGAGCAGTACTTC.

This clone was counted once. The V and J genes are TRBV2 and TRBJ2-7; maybe TRBD2 (7 bases). Germline CDR1 reads SNHLY; CDR2 reads FYNNEI. The CDR3 has 14 residues. V lost 7 bases, J lost 3 bases, and 16 bases lay in between. The DNA for the CDR3 is TGTGCCAGCACCCCAGGGGCGGGAGACTACGAGCAGTACTTC. It codes for CASTPGAGDYEQYF.

This clone was seen more than once but under ten times. V gene TRBV30 combines with J gene TRBJ1-3; 7 positions agree with TRBD1. CDR1 and CDR2 from the germline V gene are GTSNPN and SVGIG (reference sequence). The CDR3 covers 16 residues. After removal of 2 bases from V and 1 base from J, the junction contained 8 bases not matched to a gene. CDR3 loop: CAWSRQGSTSGNTIYF. The CDR3 nucleotides are TGTGCCTGGAGTCGACAGGGATCGACTTCTGGAAACACCATATATTTT.

The chain joins TRBV7-8 to TRBJ1-1, with D possibly being TRBD1 (5 bases). The germline CDR1 and CDR2 sequences are SGHVS and FQNEAQ. Trimming removed 1 base from V and 4 bases from J, with 16 bases in between. The CDR3 totals 16 residues. CDR3 nucleotides: TGTGCCAGCAGCTTAGGGGCTCTAGCTGGGGGCACTGAAGCTTTCTTT. Encoded protein: CASSLGALAGGTEAFF.

This clone was detected once. V and J are TRBV4-1 and TRBJ1-1, with D perhaps matching TRBD1 (5 bases). Germline-derived CDR1 and CDR2 are MGHRA and YSYEKL. Trimming stripped 0 bases from V and 4 bases from J, with 15 bases between. This CDR3 comprises 16 residues. CDR3 DNA: TGCGCCAGCAGCCAAGAGATACCGGGTAGGGGCACTGAAGCTTTCTTT. Protein sequence: CASSQEIPGRGTEAFF.

The chain employs TRBV27 and TRBJ2-1; 13 nucleotides align to TRBD2. CDR1 and CDR2 (germline): MNHEY, SMNVEV (reference sequence). The CDR3 is made up of 14 amino acids. V gave up 4 bases and J gave up 12 bases; unmatched junction bases: 6. CDR3 sequence: CASSYGLAGVGQFF. CDR3 bases: TGTGCCAGCAGTTACGGACTAGCGGGAGTAGGGCAGTTCTTC.

This rearrangement joins TRBV5-1 to TRBJ2-7; maybe TRBD1 (5 bases). V lost 6 bases and J 3 bases, leaving 13 bases between the germline ends. Germline CDR1 is SGHRS and CDR2 is YFSETQ. This CDR3 spans 13 amino acids. The CDR3 spells CASTGPRGYEQYF. The DNA for the CDR3 is TGCGCCAGCACCGGGCCAAGGGGCTACGAGCAGTACTTC.

The rearrangement joins TRBV19 to TRBJ1-1; 7 bases are shared with TRBD1. The CDR3 loop spans 15 amino acids. The germline V gene encodes CDR1 LNHDA and CDR2 SQIVND (reference sequence). The ends lost 5 bases at V and 0 bases at J; junction bases unmatched: 6. The DNA of the CDR3 is TGTGCCAGTAGTGCAACCGGGACAGTGAACACTGAAGCTTTCTTT. Protein: CASSATGTVNTEAFF.

This sequence joins TRBV6-6 and TRBJ1-5; the D is unclear. Germline CDR1 MNHNY, CDR2 SVGAGI (reference sequence). This CDR3 has 13 amino acids. V was shortened by 6 bases and J by 7 bases, with 13 bases between the two germline ends. The CDR3 protein is CASSTRSGQPQHF. CDR3 bases: TGTGCCAGCAGCACCCGAAGTGGGCAGCCCCAGCATTTT.

The chain links TRBV2 to TRBJ1-2; a weak D match, TRBD1 (6 bases). V shed 6 bases and J shed 5 bases, with 16 bases lying between them. The CDR3 contains 14 residues. CDR1 SNHLY and CDR2 FYNNEI come from the germline V gene. CDR3 loop: CASRAGDGVYGYTF. CDR3 in DNA: TGTGCCAGCAGGGCAGGGGACGGAGTATATGGCTACACCTTC.

The rearrangement uses TRBV30 and TRBJ1-2, with a weak D call TRBD1 (5 bases). V was trimmed by 3 bases and J by 5 bases, leaving 7 bases between them. The CDR3 has 11 amino acids. The V gene's germline CDR1 is GTSNPN and CDR2 SVGIG (reference sequence). CDR3 loop: CAWRGTYGYTF. CDR3 sequence (DNA): TGTGCCTGGAGAGGGACTTATGGCTACACCTTC.

This chain joins TRBV30 and TRBJ2-3; D is unclear. The V gene's germline CDR1 is GTSNPN and CDR2 SVGIG (reference sequence). This CDR3 region has 12 residues. Between the trimmed V and J ends, which lost 0 bases and 4 bases, there was a span of 5 bases. The CDR3 nucleotides are TGTGCCTGGAGTGTCTGGGCAGATACGCAGTATTTT. This gives the protein CAWSVWADTQYF.

The chain recombines TRBV11-2 with TRBJ2-2; D is ambiguous. V dropped 1 base and J dropped 7 bases, with 7 bases sitting between them. The germline V gene has CDR1 SGHAT and CDR2 FQNNGV. There are 13 residues in the CDR3. The DNA of the CDR3 is TGTGCCAGCAGCTTAGTAGGTAGCGGGGAGCTGTTTTTT. Translating gives CASSLVGSGELFF.

The chain employs TRBV19 and TRBJ1-5, with TRBD1 identical over 8 bases. V shed 4 bases and J 0 bases; nucleotides not matched to a gene: 8. The CDR3 is 17 amino acids. The germline V gene has CDR1 LNHDA and CDR2 SQIVND (reference sequence). In nucleotides, the CDR3 is TGTGCCAGTAGTAAGTGGACAGGGCCCTATAGCAATCAGCCCCAGCATTTT. Translating gives CASSKWTGPYSNQPQHF.

The J gene is TRBJ1-6, the V gene TRBV6-1; no clear D. V was cut by 6 bases and J by 7 bases, with 4 bases left in between. In germline, CDR1 is MNHNS, CDR2 SASEGT. This CDR3 region has 11 residues. The CDR3 region is CASRLNSPLHF. The CDR3 DNA follows: TGTGCCAGCAGGTTGAATTCACCCCTCCACTTT.

V gene TRBV6-1 combines with J gene TRBJ2-1; D may match TRBD1 or TRBD2 (7 bases each). V was pared by 1 base and J by 7 bases, with 14 bases between. From germline, CDR1 is MNHNS and CDR2 SASEGT. The CDR3 is made up of 15 amino acids. The CDR3 bases are TGTGCCAGCAGTGAAGGAAGCGGGACAGCAAATGAGCAGTTCTTC. Translating gives CASSEGSGTANEQFF.

CDR3: CSVVVQGLYEQYF. CDR3 DNA: TGCAGCGTTGTCGTGCAGGGTCTGTACGAGCAGTACTTC. The genes are TRBV29-1 and TRBJ2-7, with D maybe TRBD1 (5 bases). This CDR3 region has 13 residues. V dropped 4 bases and J dropped 4 bases, with 14 bases sitting between them. In germline, CDR1 is SQVTM, CDR2 ANQGSEA.

The chain employs TRBV10-1 and TRBJ2-5; weak D call: TRBD1 (6 bases). CDR1 is WNHNN, CDR2 SYGVQD, per germline (reference sequence). The ends were cut back, 2 bases at V and 5 bases at J, with 9 bases in the middle. The CDR3 spans 13 residues. The CDR3 coding sequence is TGCGCCAGCAGTGAGGGGGGCCGGGAGACCCAGTACTTC. Its protein product is CASSEGGRETQYF.

CDR3 amino acids: CASSGQGPPNTGELFF. CDR3 nucleotide sequence: TGTGCCAGCAGTGGTCAGGGACCTCCTAACACCGGGGAGCTGTTTTTT. The rearrangement links TRBV6-1 to TRBJ2-2, with D possibly called TRBD1 or TRBD2 (5 bases each). The CDR3 totals 16 residues. V lost 4 bases and J 2 bases, leaving 14 bases between the germline ends. The germline CDR1 and CDR2 sequences are MNHNS and SASEGT.

This clone has more than one count but fewer than ten. The chain couples TRBV11-2 to TRBJ2-2, with TRBD1 matching over 11 bases. The CDR3 extends over 14 amino acids. CDR1 and CDR2 from the germline V gene are SGHAT and FQNNGV. J lost 16 bases, V lost 6 bases, and 13 bases had no gene match. CDR3 nucleotide sequence: TGTGCCAGCAGTCCAATCCTGCGGACAGGGGGCCCGTTTTTT. This gives the protein CASSPILRTGGPFF.